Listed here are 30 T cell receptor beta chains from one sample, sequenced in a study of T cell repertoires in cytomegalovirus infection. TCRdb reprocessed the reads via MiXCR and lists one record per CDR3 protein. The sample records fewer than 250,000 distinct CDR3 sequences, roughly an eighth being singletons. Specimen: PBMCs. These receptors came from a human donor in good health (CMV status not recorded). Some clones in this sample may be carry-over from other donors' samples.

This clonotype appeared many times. The CDR3 spells CASRPSLGQGETQYF. As DNA, the CDR3 is TGTGCCAGCAGGCCTAGTTTGGGCCAGGGCGAGACCCAGTACTTC. The chain carries TRBV7-8 and TRBJ2-5, with TRBD1 as a possible D gene (5 bases). Trimming stripped 6 bases from V and 5 bases from J, with 19 bases between. CDR1 and CDR2 (germline): SGHVS, FQNEAQ. The length of the CDR3 is 15 residues.

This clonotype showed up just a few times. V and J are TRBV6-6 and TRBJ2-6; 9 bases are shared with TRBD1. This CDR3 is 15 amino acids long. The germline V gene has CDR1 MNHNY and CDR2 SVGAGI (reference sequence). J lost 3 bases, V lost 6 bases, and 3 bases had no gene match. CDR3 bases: TGTGCCAGCAGGACAGGGGGAGTTGGGGCCAACGTCCTGACTTTC. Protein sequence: CASRTGGVGANVLTF.

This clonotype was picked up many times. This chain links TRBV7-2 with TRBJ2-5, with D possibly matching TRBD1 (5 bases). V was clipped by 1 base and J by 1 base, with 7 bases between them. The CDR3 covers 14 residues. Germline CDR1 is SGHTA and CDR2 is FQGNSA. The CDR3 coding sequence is TGTGCCAGCAGCTTAGAAGACAGCCAAGAGACCCAGTACTTC. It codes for CASSLEDSQETQYF.

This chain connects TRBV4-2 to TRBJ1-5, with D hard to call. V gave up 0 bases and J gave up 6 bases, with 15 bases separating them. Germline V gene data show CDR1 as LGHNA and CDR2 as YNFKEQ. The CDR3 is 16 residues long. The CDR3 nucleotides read TGTGCCAGCAGCCAAGACACCGGGGTCGCCAGTCAGCCCCAGCATTTT. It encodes CASSQDTGVASQPQHF.

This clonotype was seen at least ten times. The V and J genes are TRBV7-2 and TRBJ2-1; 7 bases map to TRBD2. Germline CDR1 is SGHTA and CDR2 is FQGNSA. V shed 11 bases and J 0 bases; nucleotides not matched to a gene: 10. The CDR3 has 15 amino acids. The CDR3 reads CAATGRGSSYNEQFF. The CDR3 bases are TGTGCCGCGACCGGCCGCGGGAGCTCCTACAATGAGCAGTTCTTC.

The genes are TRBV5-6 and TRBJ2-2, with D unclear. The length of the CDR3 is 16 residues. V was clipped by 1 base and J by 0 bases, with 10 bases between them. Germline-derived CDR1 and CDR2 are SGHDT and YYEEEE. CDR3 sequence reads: CASSLRFGTNTGELFF. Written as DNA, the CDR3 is TGTGCCAGCAGCTTGAGGTTTGGAACGAACACCGGGGAGCTGTTTTTT.

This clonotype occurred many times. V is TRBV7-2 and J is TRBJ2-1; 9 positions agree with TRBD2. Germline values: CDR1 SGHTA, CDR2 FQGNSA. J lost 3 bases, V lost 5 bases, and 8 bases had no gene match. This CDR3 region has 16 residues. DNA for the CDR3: TGTGCCAGCAGCCGCACCGGGACTAGCTACTACAATGAGCAGTTCTTC. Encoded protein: CASSRTGTSYYNEQFF. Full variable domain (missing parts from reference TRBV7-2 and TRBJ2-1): GAGVSQSPSNKVTEKGKDVELRCDPISGHTALYWYRQSLGQGLEFLIYFQGNSAPDKSGLPSDRFSAERTGGSVSTLTIQRTQQEDSAVYLCASSRTGTSYYNEQFFGPGTRLTVL.

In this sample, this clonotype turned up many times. CDR3 DNA: TGTGCCAGCAGCTTTTTAGGGACACTAAGGGGGGAGACCCAGTACTTC. As protein: CASSFLGTLRGETQYF. The V call is TRBV7-2, the J call TRBJ2-5; tentative D call: TRBD1 (6 bases). The CDR3 is 16 residues long. Germline assignment: CDR1 SGHTA and CDR2 FQGNSA. V dropped 3 bases and J dropped 5 bases, with 19 bases sitting between them. Using reference TRBV7-2 and TRBJ2-5 for the parts outside the CDR3, the full variable domain is GAGVSQSPSNKVTEKGKDVELRCDPISGHTALYWYRQSLGQGLEFLIYFQGNSAPDKSGLPSDRFSAERTGGSVSTLTIQRTQQEDSAVYLCASSFLGTLRGETQYFGPGTRLLVL.

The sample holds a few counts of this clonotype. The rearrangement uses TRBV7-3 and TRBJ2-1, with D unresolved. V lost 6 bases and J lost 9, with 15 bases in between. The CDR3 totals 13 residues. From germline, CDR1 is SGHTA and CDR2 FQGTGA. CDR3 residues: CASSLDTPSEQFF. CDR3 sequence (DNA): TGTGCCAGCAGTCTCGACACCCCGAGTGAGCAGTTCTTC.

In DNA, the CDR3 is TGCAGCGTTGAGTACGGAGCTAACTATGGCTACACCTTC. The encoded protein is CSVEYGANYGYTF. The rearrangement joins TRBV29-1 to TRBJ1-2; the D is unclear. CDR1 and CDR2 from the germline V gene are SQVTM and ANQGSEA. V was trimmed by 3 bases and J by 0 bases, leaving 8 bases between them. The CDR3 has 13 amino acids.

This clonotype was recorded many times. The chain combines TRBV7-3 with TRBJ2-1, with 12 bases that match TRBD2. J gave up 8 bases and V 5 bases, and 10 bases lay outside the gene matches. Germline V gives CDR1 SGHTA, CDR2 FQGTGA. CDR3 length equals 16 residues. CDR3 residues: CASSTLAGGLVDEQFF. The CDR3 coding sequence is TGTGCCAGCAGCACCCTAGCGGGGGGGCTTGTGGATGAGCAGTTCTTC.

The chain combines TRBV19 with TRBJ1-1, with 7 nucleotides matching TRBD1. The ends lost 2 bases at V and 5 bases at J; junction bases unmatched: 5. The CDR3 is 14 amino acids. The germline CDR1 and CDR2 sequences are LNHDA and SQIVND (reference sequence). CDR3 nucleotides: TGTGCCAGTAGTATAAGGGCAGGGGGGACTGAAGCTTTCTTT. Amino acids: CASSIRAGGTEAFF. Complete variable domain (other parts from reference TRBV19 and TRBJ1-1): DGGITQSPKYLFRKEGQNVTLSCEQNLNHDAMYWYRQDPGQGLRLIYYSQIVNDFQKGDIAEGYSVSREKKESFPLTVTSAQKNPTAFYLCASSIRAGGTEAFFGQGTRLTVV.

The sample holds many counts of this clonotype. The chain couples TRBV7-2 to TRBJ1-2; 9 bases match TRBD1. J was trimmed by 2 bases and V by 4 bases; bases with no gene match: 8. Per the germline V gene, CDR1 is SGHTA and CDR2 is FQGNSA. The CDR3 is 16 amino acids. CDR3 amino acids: CASSSHRGRLNYGYTF. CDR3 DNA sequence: TGTGCCAGCAGCTCGCACAGGGGGCGACTGAACTATGGCTACACCTTC.

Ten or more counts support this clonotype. This chain's CDR3 is CASSPPPGLAGLGETQYF. CDR3 bases: TGTGCCAGCAGTCCACCTCCGGGACTAGCGGGGTTAGGGGAGACCCAGTACTTC. This rearrangement joins TRBV6-2 or TRBV6-3 to TRBJ2-5; 13 nucleotides line up with TRBD2. V lost 5 bases to trimming and J lost 5 bases; unmatched junction nucleotides: 14. In germline, CDR1 is MNHEY, CDR2 SVGEGT. This CDR3 comprises 18 residues.

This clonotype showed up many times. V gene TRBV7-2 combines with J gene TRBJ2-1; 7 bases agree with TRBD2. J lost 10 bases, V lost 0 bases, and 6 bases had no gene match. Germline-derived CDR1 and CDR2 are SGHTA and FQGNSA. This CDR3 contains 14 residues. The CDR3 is CASSLAQRGREQFF. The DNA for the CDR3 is TGTGCCAGCAGCTTAGCGCAGCGGGGCAGGGAGCAGTTCTTC.

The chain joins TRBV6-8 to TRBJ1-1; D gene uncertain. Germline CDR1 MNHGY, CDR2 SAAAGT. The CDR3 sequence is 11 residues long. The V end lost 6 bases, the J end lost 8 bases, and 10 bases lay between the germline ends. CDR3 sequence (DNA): TGTGCCAGCAGCGGCATGGGCGAAGCTTTCTTT. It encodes CASSGMGEAFF.

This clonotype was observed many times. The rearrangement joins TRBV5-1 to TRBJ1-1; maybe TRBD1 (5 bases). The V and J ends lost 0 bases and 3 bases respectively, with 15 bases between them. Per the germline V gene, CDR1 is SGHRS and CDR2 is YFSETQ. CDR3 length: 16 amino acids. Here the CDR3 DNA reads TGCGCCAGCAGCTTGGACCAAGGAGGGGTCCACACTGAAGCTTTCTTT. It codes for CASSLDQGGVHTEAFF. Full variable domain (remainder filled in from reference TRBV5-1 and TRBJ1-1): KAGVTQTPRYLIKTRGQQVTLSCSPISGHRSVSWYQQTPGQGLQFLFEYFSETQRNKGNFPGRFSGRQFSNSRSEMNVSTLELGDSALYLCASSLDQGGVHTEAFFGQGTRLTVV.

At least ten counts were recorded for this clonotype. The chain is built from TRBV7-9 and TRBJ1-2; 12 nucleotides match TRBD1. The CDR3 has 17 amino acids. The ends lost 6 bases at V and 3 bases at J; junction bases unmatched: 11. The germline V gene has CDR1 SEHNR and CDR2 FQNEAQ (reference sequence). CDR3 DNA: TGTGCCAGCAGGGACGGGACAGGGGGCGATGACGACTATGGCTACACCTTC. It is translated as CASRDGTGGDDDYGYTF. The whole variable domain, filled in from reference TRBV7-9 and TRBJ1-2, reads DTGVSQNPRHKITKRGQNVTFRCDPISEHNRLYWYRQTLGQGPEFLTYFQNEAQLEKSRLLSDRFSAERPKGSFSTLEIQRTEQGDSAMYLCASRDGTGGDDDYGYTFGSGTRLTVV.

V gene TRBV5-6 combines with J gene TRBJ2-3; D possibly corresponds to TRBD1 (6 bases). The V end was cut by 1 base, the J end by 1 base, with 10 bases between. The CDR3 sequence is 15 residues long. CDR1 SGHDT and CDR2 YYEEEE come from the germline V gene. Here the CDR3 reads CASSLPGAGTDTQYF. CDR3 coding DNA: TGTGCCAGCAGCTTGCCAGGGGCAGGCACAGATACGCAGTATTTT.

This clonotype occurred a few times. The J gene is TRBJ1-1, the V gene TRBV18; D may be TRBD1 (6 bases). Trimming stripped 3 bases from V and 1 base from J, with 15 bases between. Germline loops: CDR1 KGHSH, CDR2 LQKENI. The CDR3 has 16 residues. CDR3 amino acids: CASSPTGRGGNTEAFF. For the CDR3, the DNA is TGTGCCAGCTCACCCACAGGGCGAGGGGGGAACACTGAAGCTTTCTTT.

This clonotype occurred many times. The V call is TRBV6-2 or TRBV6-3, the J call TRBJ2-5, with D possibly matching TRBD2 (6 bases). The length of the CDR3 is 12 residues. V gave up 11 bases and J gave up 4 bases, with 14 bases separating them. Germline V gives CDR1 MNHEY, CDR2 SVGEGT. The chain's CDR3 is CAGGTAGETQYF. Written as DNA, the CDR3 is TGTGCCGGCGGGACCGCGGGAGAGACCCAGTACTTC.

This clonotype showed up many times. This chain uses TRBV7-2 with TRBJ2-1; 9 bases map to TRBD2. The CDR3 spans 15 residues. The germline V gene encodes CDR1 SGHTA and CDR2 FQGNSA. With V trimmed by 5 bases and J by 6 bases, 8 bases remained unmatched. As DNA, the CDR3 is TGTGCCAGCAGCCCCGCGGGGGGGCCCCTCAATGAGCAGTTCTTC. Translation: CASSPAGGPLNEQFF.

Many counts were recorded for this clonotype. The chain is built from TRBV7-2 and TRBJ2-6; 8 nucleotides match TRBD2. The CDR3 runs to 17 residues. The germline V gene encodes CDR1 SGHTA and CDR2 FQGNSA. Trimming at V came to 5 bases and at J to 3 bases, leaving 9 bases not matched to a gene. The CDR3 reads CASSESSGRGGANVLTF. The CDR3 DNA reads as TGTGCCAGCAGCGAGAGCAGCGGGAGAGGTGGGGCCAACGTCCTGACTTTC.

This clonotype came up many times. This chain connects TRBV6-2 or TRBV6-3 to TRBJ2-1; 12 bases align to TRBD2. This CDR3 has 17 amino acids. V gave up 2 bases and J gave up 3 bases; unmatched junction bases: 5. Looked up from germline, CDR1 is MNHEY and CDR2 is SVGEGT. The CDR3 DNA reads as TGTGCCAGCAGTTACCGTCTAGCGGGAGGGAACTACAATGAGCAGTTCTTC. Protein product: CASSYRLAGGNYNEQFF.

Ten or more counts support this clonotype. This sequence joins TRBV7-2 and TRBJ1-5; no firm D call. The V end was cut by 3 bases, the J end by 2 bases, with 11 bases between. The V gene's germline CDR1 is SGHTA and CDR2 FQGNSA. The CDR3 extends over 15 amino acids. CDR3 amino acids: CASSLALGGNQPQHF. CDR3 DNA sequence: TGTGCCAGCAGCTTGGCCCTGGGTGGCAATCAGCCCCAGCATTTT.

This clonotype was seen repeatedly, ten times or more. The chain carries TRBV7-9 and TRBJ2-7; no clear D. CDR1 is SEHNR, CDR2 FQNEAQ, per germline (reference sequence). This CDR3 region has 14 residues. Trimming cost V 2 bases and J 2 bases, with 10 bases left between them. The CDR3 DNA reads TGTGCCAGCAGCTTAAACGGGCTCCCCTACGAGCAGTACTTC. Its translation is CASSLNGLPYEQYF. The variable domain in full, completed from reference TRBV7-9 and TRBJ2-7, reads DTGVSQNPRHKITKRGQNVTFRCDPISEHNRLYWYRQTLGQGPEFLTYFQNEAQLEKSRLLSDRFSAERPKGSFSTLEIQRTEQGDSAMYLCASSLNGLPYEQYFGPGTRLTVT.

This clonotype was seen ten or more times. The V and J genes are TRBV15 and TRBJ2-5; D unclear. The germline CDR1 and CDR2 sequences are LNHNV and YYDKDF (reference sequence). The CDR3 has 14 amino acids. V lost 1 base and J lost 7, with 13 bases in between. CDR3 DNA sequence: TGTGCCACCAGCAGAGGGTTACATACGTGGACCCAGTACTTC. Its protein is CATSRGLHTWTQYF.

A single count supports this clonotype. In DNA, the CDR3 is TGTGCCAGCAGGGGGATAAGGGACTACAATGAGCAGTTCTTC. It encodes CASRGIRDYNEQFF. The chain couples TRBV6-2 or TRBV6-3 to TRBJ2-1; the D is unclear. Looked up from germline, CDR1 is MNHEY and CDR2 is SVGEGT. CDR3 length: 14 residues. Trimming removed 6 bases from V and 3 bases from J, with 12 bases in between.

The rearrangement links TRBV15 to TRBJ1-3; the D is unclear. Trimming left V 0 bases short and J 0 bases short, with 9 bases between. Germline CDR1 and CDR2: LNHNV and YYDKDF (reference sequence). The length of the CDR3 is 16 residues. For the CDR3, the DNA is TGTGCCACCAGCAGAGACCTTATTAGCTCTGGAAACACCATATATTTT. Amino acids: CATSRDLISSGNTIYF.

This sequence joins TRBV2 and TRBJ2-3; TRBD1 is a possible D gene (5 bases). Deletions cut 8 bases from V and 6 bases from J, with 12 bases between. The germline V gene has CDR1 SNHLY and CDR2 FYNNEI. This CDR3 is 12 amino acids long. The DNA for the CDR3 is TGTGCCAGCGGCAGGGTGCGTGATACGCAGTATTTT. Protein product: CASGRVRDTQYF.